This T cell receptor (beta chain) appears in the sequencing data of a study of cytomegalovirus exposure and HLA in healthy donors. Whole-study results and caveats: For cytomegalovirus status, the classifier reportedly gave diagnoses with high specificity and sensitivity. Researchers reported that a few CMV-associated chains were confirmed in vitro as CMV antigen-specific.

Trimming removed 1 base from V and 4 bases from J, with 11 bases in between. Germline V gene data show CDR1 as SGHTA and CDR2 as FQGTGA. CDR3 length: 16 residues. Of note for this clone: Its antigen is not known.

Sequencing was performed with immunoSEQ multiplex PCR; in TCRdb, only in-frame clones are kept and a portion is missing. This table has 100,000 to 150,000 clones, 85% to 90% appearing once. This rearrangement joins TRBV7-3 to TRBJ1-6, with unresolved D. The receptor's source is a woman aged 18-29 years in good health and CMV-seronegative. The sample consisted of PBMCs. This CDR3 is CASSLRGQPYNSPLHF. In nucleotides, the CDR3 is TGTGCCAGCAGCTTAAGAGGGCAACCGTATAATTCACCCCTCCACTTT.